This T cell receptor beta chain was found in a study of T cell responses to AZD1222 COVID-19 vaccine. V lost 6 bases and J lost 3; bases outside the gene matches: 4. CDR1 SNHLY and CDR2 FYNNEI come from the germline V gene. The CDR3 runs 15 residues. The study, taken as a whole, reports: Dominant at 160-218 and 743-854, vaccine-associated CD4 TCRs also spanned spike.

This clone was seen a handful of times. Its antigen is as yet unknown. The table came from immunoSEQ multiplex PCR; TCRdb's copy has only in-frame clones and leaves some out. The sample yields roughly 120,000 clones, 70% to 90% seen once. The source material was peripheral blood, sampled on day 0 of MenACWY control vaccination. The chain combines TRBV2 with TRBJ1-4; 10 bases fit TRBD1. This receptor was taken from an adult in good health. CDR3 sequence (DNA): TGTGCCAGCAGGGGACAGGGGCTACCTAATGAAAAACTGTTTTTT. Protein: CASRGQGLPNEKLFF.